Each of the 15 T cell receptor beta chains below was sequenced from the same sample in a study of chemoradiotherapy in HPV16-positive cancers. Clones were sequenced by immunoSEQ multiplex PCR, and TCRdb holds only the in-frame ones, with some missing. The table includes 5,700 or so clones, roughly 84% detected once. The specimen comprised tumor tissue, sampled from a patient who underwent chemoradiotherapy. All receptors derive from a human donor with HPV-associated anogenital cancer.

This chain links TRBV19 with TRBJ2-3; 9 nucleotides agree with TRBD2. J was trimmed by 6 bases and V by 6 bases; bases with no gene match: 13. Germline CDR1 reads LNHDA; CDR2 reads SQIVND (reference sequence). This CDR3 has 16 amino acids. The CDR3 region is CASRSSGAWGGDTQYF. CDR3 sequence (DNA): TGTGCCAGTAGGTCTAGCGGGGCGTGGGGGGGTGATACGCAGTATTTT.

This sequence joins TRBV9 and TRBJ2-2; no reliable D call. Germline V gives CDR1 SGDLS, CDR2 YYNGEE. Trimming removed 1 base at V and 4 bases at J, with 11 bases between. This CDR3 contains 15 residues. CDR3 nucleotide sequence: TGTGCCAGCAGCGTAAGACCGGAAATCACCGGGGAGCTGTTTTTT. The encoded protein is CASSVRPEITGELFF.

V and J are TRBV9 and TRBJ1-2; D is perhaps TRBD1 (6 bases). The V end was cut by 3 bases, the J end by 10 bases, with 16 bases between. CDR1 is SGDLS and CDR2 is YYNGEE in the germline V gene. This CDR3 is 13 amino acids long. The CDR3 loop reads CASSAVGRGDYTF. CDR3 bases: TGTGCCAGCAGCGCCGTGGGGAGGGGGGACTACACCTTC.

The CDR3 coding sequence is TGCGCCAGCAGCGGGACAGGGGAAGCTTTCTTT. Encoded protein: CASSGTGEAFF. The chain has TRBV5-1 and TRBJ1-1, with 9 bases lining up with TRBD1. The CDR3 spans 11 residues. Germline assignment: CDR1 SGHRS and CDR2 YFSETQ. The ends lost 4 bases at V and 8 bases at J; junction bases unmatched: 0.

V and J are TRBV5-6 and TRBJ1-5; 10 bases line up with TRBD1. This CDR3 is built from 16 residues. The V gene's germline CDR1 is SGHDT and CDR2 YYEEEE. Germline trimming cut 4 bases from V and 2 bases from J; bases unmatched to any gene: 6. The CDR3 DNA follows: TGTGCCAGCAGCCCCCCGACAGGGGGCGGCAATCAGCCCCAGCATTTT. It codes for CASSPPTGGGNQPQHF.

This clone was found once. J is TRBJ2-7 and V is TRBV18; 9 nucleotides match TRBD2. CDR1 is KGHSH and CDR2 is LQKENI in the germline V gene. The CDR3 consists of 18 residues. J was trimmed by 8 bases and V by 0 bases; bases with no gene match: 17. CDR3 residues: CASSPPVAGAALFFQQYF. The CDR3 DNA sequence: TGTGCCAGCTCACCACCGGTAGCGGGGGCGGCCCTCTTTTTCCAGCAGTACTTC.

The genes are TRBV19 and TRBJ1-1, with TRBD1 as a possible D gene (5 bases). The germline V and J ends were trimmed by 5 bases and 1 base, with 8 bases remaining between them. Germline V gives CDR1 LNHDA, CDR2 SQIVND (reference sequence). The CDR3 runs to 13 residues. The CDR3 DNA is TGTGCCAGTAGTCCAGGGAGGAACACTGAAGCTTTCTTT. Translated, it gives CASSPGRNTEAFF.

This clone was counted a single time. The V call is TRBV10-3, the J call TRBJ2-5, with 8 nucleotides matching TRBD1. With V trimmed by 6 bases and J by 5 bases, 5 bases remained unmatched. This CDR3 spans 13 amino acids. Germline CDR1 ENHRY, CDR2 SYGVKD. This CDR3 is CAIRDRAGETQYF. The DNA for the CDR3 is TGTGCCATCAGGGACAGGGCCGGGGAGACCCAGTACTTC.

The CDR3 here is CASSIGPRTDTQYF. DNA of the CDR3: TGTGCCAGTAGTATTGGACCGCGCACAGATACGCAGTATTTT. The chain has TRBV19 and TRBJ2-3; D not certain. The CDR3 runs 14 residues. Trimming took 3 bases from V and 1 from J, leaving 8 bases between them. Germline CDR1 reads LNHDA; CDR2 reads SQIVND (reference sequence).

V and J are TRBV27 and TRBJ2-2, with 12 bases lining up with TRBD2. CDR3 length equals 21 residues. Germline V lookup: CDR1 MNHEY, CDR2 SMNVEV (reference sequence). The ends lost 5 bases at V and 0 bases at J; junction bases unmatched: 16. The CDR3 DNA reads TGTGCCAGCAGTCCCTACGCCCTTTCTAGCGGGGGGGAAACGAACACCGGGGAGCTGTTTTTT. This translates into CASSPYALSSGGETNTGELFF.

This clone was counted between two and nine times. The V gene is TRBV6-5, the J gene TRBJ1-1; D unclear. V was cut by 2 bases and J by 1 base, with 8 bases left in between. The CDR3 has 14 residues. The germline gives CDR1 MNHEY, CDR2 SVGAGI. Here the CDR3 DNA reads TGTGCCAGCAGTTACGTGGGAACGAACACTGAAGCTTTCTTT. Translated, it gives CASSYVGTNTEAFF.

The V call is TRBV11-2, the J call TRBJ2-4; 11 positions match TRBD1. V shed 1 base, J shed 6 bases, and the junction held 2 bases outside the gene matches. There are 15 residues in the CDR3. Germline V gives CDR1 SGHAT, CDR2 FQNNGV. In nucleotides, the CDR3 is TGTGCCAGCAGCTTAGCCGGGACAGGGGGAAACATTCAGTACTTC. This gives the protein CASSLAGTGGNIQYF. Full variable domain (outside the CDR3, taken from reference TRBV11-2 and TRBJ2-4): EAGVAQSPRYKIIEKRQSVAFWCNPISGHATLYWYQQILGQGPKLLIQFQNNGVVDDSQLPKDRFSAERLKGVDSTLKIQPAKLEDSAVYLCASSLAGTGGNIQYFGAGTRLSVL.

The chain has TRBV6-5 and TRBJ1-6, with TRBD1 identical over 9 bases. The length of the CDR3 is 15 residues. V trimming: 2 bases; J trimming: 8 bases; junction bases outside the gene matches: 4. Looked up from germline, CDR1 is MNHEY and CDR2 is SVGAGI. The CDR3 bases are TGTGCCAGCAGTTACGGGGACAGGGAAGATTCACCCCTCCACTTT. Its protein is CASSYGDREDSPLHF.

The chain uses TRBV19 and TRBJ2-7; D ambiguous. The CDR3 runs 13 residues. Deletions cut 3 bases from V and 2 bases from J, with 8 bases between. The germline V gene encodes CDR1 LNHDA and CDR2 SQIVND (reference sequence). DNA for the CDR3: TGTGCCAGTAGTATCGGCGTTGCCTACGAGCAGTACTTC. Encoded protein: CASSIGVAYEQYF.

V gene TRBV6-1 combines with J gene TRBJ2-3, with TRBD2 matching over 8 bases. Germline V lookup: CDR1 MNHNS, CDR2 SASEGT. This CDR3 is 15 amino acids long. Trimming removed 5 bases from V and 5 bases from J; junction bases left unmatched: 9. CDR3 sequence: CASSRRTSPVDTQYF. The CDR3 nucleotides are TGTGCCAGCAGTAGACGGACTAGCCCGGTAGATACGCAGTATTTT.